The T cell receptor beta chain described here comes from a study of blood T cell repertoires in COVID-19. Overall study: In each case, the material was cDNA or gDNA derived from T cells, B-cell-depleted T cells, or PBMCs.

In the source study's methods: The assay estimated nucleated cells by amplifying reference gene primers. The method was immunoSEQ multiplex PCR; TCRdb's version includes in-frame clones alone and lacks a portion of them. V, J and clone size are taken as reported in that table, and D and trimming were inferred from the DNA itself. The table shows 70,000 to 95,000 clones, with approximately 80% occurring only once. V was clipped by 7 bases and J by 7 bases; unmatched bases: 9. Germline CDR1 reads LGHNT; CDR2 reads FRNRAP. The CDR3 contains 15 residues. Material for sequencing was peripheral blood. The sequence came from a man older than 75 with active or convalescent COVID-19. The chain uses TRBV12-5 and TRBJ2-2; 10 bases align to TRBD1. CDR3 amino acids: CASDLDRGWVGELFF. CDR3 sequence (DNA): TGTGCTAGTGACTTGGACAGGGGGTGGGTCGGGGAGCTGTTTTTT.